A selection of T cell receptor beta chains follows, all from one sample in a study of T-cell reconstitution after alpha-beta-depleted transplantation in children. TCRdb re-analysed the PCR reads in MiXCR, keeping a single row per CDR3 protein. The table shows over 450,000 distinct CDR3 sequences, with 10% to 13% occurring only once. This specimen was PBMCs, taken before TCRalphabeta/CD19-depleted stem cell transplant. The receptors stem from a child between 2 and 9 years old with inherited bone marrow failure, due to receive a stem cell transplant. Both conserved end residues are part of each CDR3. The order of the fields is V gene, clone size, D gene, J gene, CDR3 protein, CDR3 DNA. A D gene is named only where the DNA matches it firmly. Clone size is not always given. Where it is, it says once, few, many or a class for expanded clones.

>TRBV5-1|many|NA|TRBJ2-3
CASSLTRNTDTQYF
TGCGCCAGCAGCTTGACCAGGAACACAGATACGCAGTATTTT
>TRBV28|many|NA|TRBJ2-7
CASSQTNRAEQYF
TGTGCCAGCAGCCAAACAAACAGGGCCGAGCAGTACTTC
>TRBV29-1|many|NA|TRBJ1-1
CSVVGQRMGEAFF
TGCAGCGTGGTAGGACAGAGAATGGGTGAAGCTTTCTTT
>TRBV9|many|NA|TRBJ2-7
CASSVAGSLYDEQYF
TGTGCCAGCAGCGTGGCGGGATCTTTATACGACGAGCAGTACTTC
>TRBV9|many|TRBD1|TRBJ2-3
CASSVVGATGGSSTDTQYF
TGTGCCAGCAGCGTAGTAGGGGCGACAGGGGGGTCTAGCACAGATACGCAGTATTTT
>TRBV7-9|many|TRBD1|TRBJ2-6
CASARQGSGANVLTF
TGTGCCAGCGCCCGACAGGGCTCTGGGGCCAACGTCCTGACTTTC
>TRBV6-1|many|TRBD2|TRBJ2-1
CASNPGTRVSHEQFF
TGTGCCAGCAACCCCGGGACTAGGGTCTCCCATGAGCAGTTCTTC
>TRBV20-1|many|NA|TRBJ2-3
CSASTSAEDTQYF
TGCAGTGCTAGTACTTCTGCAGAAGATACGCAGTATTTT
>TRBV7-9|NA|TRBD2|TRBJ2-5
CASSYLAGETQYF
TGTGCCAGCAGCTATCTAGCGGGGGAGACCCAGTACTTC
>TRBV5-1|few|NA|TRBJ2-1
CASSPDSLNEQFF
TGCGCCAGCAGCCCGGACAGTCTCAATGAGCAGTTCTTC
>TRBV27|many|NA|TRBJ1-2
CASSFLGSNYGYTF
TGTGCCAGCAGTTTCCTCGGATCTAACTATGGCTACACCTTC
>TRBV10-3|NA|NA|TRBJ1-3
CAISEFGRRSGNTIYF
TGTGCCATCAGTGAGTTTGGCAGGAGGTCTGGAAACACCATATATTTT
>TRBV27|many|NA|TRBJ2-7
CASSLSNGDGQYF
TGTGCCAGCAGTTTATCGAACGGGGACGGACAGTACTTC
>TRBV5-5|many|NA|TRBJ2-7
CASSQLGSAEQYF
TGTGCCAGCAGCCAACTCGGGAGCGCCGAGCAGTACTTC
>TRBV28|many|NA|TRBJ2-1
CASSFRANNEQFF
TGTGCCAGCAGTTTCCGGGCCAACAATGAGCAGTTCTTC
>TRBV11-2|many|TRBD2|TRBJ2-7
CASSLNNYGAGASGEQYF
TGTGCCAGCAGCCTAAATAACTATGGGGCGGGAGCGTCGGGCGAGCAGTACTTC
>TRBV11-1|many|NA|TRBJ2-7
CASSSRGYSGRAGDEQYF
TGTGCCAGCAGCTCCAGGGGGTACTCGGGGAGGGCTGGAGACGAGCAGTACTTC
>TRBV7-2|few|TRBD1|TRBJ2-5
CASSRTGGVETQYF
TGTGCCAGCAGCAGGACAGGGGGGGTAGAGACCCAGTACTTC
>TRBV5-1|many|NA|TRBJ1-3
CASSRGKKGNTIYF
TGCGCCAGCAGCCGAGGGAAAAAGGGGAACACCATATATTTT
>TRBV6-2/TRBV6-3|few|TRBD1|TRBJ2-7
CASQGAREQYF
TGTGCCAGCCAGGGGGCGAGGGAGCAGTACTTC
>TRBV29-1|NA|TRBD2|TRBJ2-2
CSVVHVAGGGELFF
TGCAGCGTTGTTCACGTAGCGGGAGGGGGGGAGCTGTTTTTT
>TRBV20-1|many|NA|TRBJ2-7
CSAETPLNYEQYF
TGCAGTGCCGAGACCCCACTGAACTACGAGCAGTACTTC
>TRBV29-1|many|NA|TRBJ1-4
CSVASTNEKLFF
TGCAGCGTTGCCAGTACTAATGAAAAACTGTTTTTT
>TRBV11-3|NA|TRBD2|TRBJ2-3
CASSLGAGGVDTQYF
TGTGCCAGCAGCTTAGGGGCGGGAGGAGTAGATACGCAGTATTTT
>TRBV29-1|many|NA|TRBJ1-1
CSVGTNTEAFF
TGCAGCGTGGGTACGAACACTGAAGCTTTCTTT
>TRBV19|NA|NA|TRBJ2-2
CVSGSTGELFF
TGTGTGAGTGGGAGCACCGGGGAGCTGTTTTTT
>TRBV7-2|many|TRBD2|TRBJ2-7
CASSLVPSGSYEQYF
TGTGCCAGCAGCTTAGTTCCTAGCGGGAGTTACGAGCAGTACTTC
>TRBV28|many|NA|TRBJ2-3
CASSLRLDRDTQYF
TGTGCCAGCAGTTTACGACTAGATAGGGATACGCAGTATTTT
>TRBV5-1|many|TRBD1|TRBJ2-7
CASSYLTGTVLEQYF
TGCGCCAGCAGCTACCTTACCGGGACAGTTCTTGAGCAGTACTTC
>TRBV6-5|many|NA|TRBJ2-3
CASSYDPGWGDTQYF
TGTGCCAGCAGTTATGACCCGGGATGGGGAGATACGCAGTATTTT
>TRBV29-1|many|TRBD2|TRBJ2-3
CSVAGLAADSSTDTQYF
TGCAGCGTCGCGGGACTAGCGGCCGATTCTAGCACAGATACGCAGTATTTT
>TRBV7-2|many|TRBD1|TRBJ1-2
CASSLRAGGIYGYTF
TGTGCCAGCAGCTTAAGGGCAGGGGGGATATATGGCTACACCTTC
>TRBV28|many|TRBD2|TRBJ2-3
CASSFQEREGPDTQYF
TGTGCCAGCAGTTTTCAGGAGCGGGAGGGCCCAGATACGCAGTATTTT
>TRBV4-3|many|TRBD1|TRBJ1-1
CASSPSYRGQENTEAFF
TGCGCCAGCAGCCCCTCCTACAGGGGGCAGGAGAACACTGAAGCTTTCTTT
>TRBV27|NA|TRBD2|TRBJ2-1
CASSLYPPWLAGAPDNEQFF
TGTGCCAGCAGTTTATATCCCCCCTGGCTAGCGGGAGCCCCCGACAATGAGCAGTTCTTC
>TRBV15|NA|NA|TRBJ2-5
CATSRDSRVQETQYF
TGTGCCACCAGCAGAGATTCAAGGGTCCAAGAGACCCAGTACTTC
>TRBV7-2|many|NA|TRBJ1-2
CASSLEREGYTF
TGTGCCAGCAGCTTAGAACGAGAGGGCTACACCTTC
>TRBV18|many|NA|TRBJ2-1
CASSRSMAPNEQFF
TGTGCCAGCTCACGTAGTATGGCCCCAAATGAGCAGTTCTTC
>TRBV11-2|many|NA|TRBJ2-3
CASSKGTTDTQYF
TGTGCCAGCAGCAAGGGAACCACAGATACGCAGTATTTT
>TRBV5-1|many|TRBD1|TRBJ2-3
CASSLDRGDTDTQYF
TGTGCCAGCAGCTTGGACAGGGGGGACACAGATACGCAGTATTTT
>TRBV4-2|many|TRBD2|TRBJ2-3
CASSQEAGGVDTQYF
TGTGCCAGCAGCCAAGAAGCGGGAGGCGTAGATACGCAGTATTTT
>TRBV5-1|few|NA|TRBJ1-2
CASSLYGSNDYGYGYTF
TGCGCCAGCAGCTTGTACGGATCGAACGACTACGGCTATGGCTACACCTTC
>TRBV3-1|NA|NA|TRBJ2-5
CASTKHLRDQETQYF
TGTGCCAGCACCAAGCACCTCAGGGATCAAGAGACCCAGTACTTC
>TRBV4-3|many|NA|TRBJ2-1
CASSQDEMADYNEQFF
TGCGCCAGCAGCCAAGATGAAATGGCTGATTATAATGAGCAGTTCTTC
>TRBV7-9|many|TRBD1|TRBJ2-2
CASRRRDRGTGELFF
TGTGCCAGCAGGCGGCGGGACAGGGGAACCGGGGAGCTGTTTTTT